Listed below are T cell receptor beta chains from one sample, sequenced in a study of PD-1 blockade in classical Hodgkin lymphoma. Assay used: immunoSEQ multiplex PCR; TCRdb lists only in-frame clones, some missing. The sample carries approximately 24,000 clones, almost 85% recorded once. The starting material was peripheral blood mononuclear cells (PBMCs), obtained before the second cycle of nivolumab. The source of these receptors is a human donor with classical Hodgkin lymphoma. Each CDR3 is given with its conserved first and last residue. The D gene is left open where the match is weak. Size values are once, few and many counts, or a class for expanded clones, and some rows have none.

>NA|NA|TRBJ2-3|TRBV2
CASSGVRRGTDTQYF
TGTGCCAGCAGTGGGGTACGCCGGGGCACAGATACGCAGTATTTT
>NA|NA|TRBJ2-3|TRBV7-2
CASSLGDRTQYF
TGTGCCAGCAGCTTAGGGGACCGGACGCAGTATTTT
>NA|NA|TRBJ1-2|TRBV2
CASSEDGQGGYTF
TGTGCCAGCAGTGAGGATGGGCAGGGAGGCTACACCTTC
>NA|NA|TRBJ1-5|TRBV30
CAWSVLPSPQGPQHF
TGTGCCTGGAGTGTACTTCCTTCTCCCCAAGGGCCCCAGCATTTT
>NA|NA|TRBJ1-6|TRBV5-4
CASSQDQGGSAPLHF
TGCGCCAGCAGCCAAGATCAAGGGGGAAGCGCACCCCTCCACTTT
>NA|NA|TRBJ2-7|TRBV7-2
CASSWRDGPYEQYF
TGTGCCAGCTCCTGGAGGGACGGACCCTACGAGCAGTACTTC
>NA|NA|TRBJ1-5|TRBV7-2
CASSLVSDSNQPQHF
TGTGCCAGCAGCTTAGTGTCAGATAGCAATCAGCCCCAGCATTTT
>NA|NA|TRBJ1-1|TRBV27
CASSSLLPLWDYNTEAFF
TGTGCCAGCAGTTCCCTTCTACCTCTATGGGATTATAACACTGAAGCTTTCTTT
>NA|NA|TRBJ1-1|TRBV7-9
CASRSHSAPNTEAFF
TGTGCCAGCAGATCTCATTCAGCCCCGAACACTGAAGCTTTCTTT
>NA|NA|TRBJ1-5|TRBV19
CASSIGDQPQHF
TGTGCCAGTAGTATAGGCGATCAGCCCCAGCATTTT
>NA|NA|TRBJ1-5|TRBV6-1
CASSGHKVNQPQHF
TGTGCCAGCAGTGGGCACAAGGTAAATCAGCCCCAGCATTTT
>NA|NA|TRBJ1-2|TRBV15
CATSSPEGGSHGYTF
TGTGCCACCAGCAGCCCCGAGGGGGGGTCGCATGGCTACACCTTC
>NA|TRBD1|TRBJ1-2|TRBV18
CASSPRQGDGYTF
TGTGCCAGCTCACCTCGACAGGGTGATGGCTACACCTTC
>NA|TRBD1|TRBJ1-4|TRBV4-3
CASSLGTGPNEKLFF
TGCGCCAGCAGCCTCGGGACAGGGCCCAATGAAAAACTGTTTTTT
>once|NA|TRBJ2-3|TRBV6-6
CASSSWGNRDTQYF
TGTGCCAGCAGCTCCTGGGGGAACAGAGATACGCAGTATTTT
>NA|NA|TRBJ1-6|TRBV27
CASSSSMNSPLHF
TGTGCCAGCAGTTCGTCAATGAATTCACCCCTCCACTTT
>NA|TRBD1|TRBJ1-5|TRBV28
CASRMTGENQPQHF
TGTGCCAGCAGGATGACAGGGGAGAATCAGCCCCAGCATTTT
>NA|NA|TRBJ2-5|TRBV7-6
CASSLAGESPETQYF
TGTGCCAGCAGCTTAGCGGGGGAGTCCCCGGAGACCCAGTACTTC
>NA|NA|TRBJ1-1|TRBV28
CASSLRNTEAFF
TGTGCCAGCAGTTTGAGGAACACTGAAGCTTTCTTT
>NA|NA|TRBJ2-1|TRBV20-1
CSARGLGSGFF
TGCAGTGCTAGAGGACTTGGAAGTGGGTTCTTC
>NA|NA|TRBJ2-3|TRBV7-2
CASRLPGSDTQYF
TGTGCCAGCAGATTACCTGGCTCCGATACGCAGTATTTT
>NA|NA|TRBJ2-5|TRBV10-3
CATQGRRGETQYF
TGTGCCACACAGGGCAGGCGGGGCGAGACCCAGTACTTC
>NA|NA|TRBJ2-2|TRBV6-4
CASSDSRTSGELFF
TGTGCCAGCAGTGACTCGCGGACAAGCGGGGAGCTGTTTTTT
>NA|TRBD1|TRBJ1-6|TRBV6-5
CASRGQGSYNSPLHF
TGTGCCAGCAGGGGACAGGGATCCTATAATTCACCCCTCCACTTT
>NA|TRBD1|TRBJ2-7|TRBV6-5
CASSYSWTGEQYF
TGTGCCAGCAGTTACTCGTGGACAGGGGAGCAGTACTTC
>NA|NA|TRBJ2-1|TRBV11-3
CASSSTGRNEQFF
TGTGCCAGCAGCTCGACAGGCCGCAATGAGCAGTTCTTC
>NA|NA|TRBJ1-6|TRBV9
CASNAQDSYNSPLHF
TGTGCCAGCAACGCCCAGGACAGTTATAATTCACCCCTCCACTTT
>NA|NA|TRBJ2-7|TRBV2
CASRPGINEQYF
TGTGCCAGCAGACCGGGGATAAACGAGCAGTACTTC
>NA|NA|TRBJ1-1|TRBV7-2
CASSLDSEAFF
TGTGCCAGCAGCCTGGACAGTGAAGCTTTCTTT
>NA|NA|TRBJ1-3|TRBV9
CASSLPGVLSGNTIYF
TGTGCCAGCAGCCTTCCGGGCGTACTCTCTGGAAACACCATATATTTT
>few|NA|TRBJ1-2|TRBV11-2
CASSLAGRGGKANYGYTF
TGTGCCAGCAGCTTAGCCGGCCGAGGGGGGAAAGCTAACTATGGCTACACCTTC
>NA|TRBD1|TRBJ2-7|TRBV27
CASKTGLYEQYF
TGTGCCAGTAAGACAGGGCTCTACGAGCAGTACTTC
>NA|TRBD1|TRBJ2-1|TRBV7-2
CASSLGRGTGAGEQFF
TGTGCCAGCAGCTTAGGGAGGGGGACAGGGGCCGGTGAGCAGTTCTTC
>NA|NA|TRBJ2-1|TRBV9
CASSVSPGSYNEQFF
TGTGCCAGCAGCGTCTCGCCGGGCTCCTACAATGAGCAGTTCTTC
>NA|NA|TRBJ2-5|TRBV29-1
CSVERGQETQYF
TGCAGCGTTGAACGGGGCCAAGAGACCCAGTACTTC
>NA|NA|TRBJ1-5|TRBV19
CASSIPPGGDQPQHF
TGTGCCAGTAGTATTCCCCCGGGTGGTGATCAGCCCCAGCATTTT
>few|NA|TRBJ2-3|TRBV18
CASRSATSGSKYRDTQYF
TGTGCCAGCCGCTCGGCGACCAGCGGATCCAAATACCGAGATACGCAGTATTTT
>NA|NA|TRBJ2-6|TRBV7-6
CASSLDGGGANVLTF
TGTGCCAGCAGCTTAGACGGGGGTGGGGCCAACGTCCTGACTTTC
>NA|NA|TRBJ2-7|TRBV6-1
CASRLRDSYLEQYF
TGTGCCAGCAGGTTACGGGACTCATATCTCGAGCAGTACTTC
>NA|NA|TRBJ1-5|TRBV19
CASSIWGQPQHF
TGTGCCAGTAGTATATGGGGGCAGCCCCAGCATTTT
>NA|NA|TRBJ2-5|TRBV7-2
CASSFRQETQYF
TGTGCCAGCAGCTTTAGACAAGAGACCCAGTACTTC
>NA|NA|TRBJ1-4|TRBV18
CASSPNRAGEKLFF
TGTGCCAGCTCACCGAACAGGGCCGGTGAAAAACTGTTTTTT
>NA|TRBD1|TRBJ2-7|TRBV6-6
CASSLRGPAPQYF
TGTGCCAGCAGTCTCAGGGGGCCGGCCCCGCAGTACTTC
>NA|NA|TRBJ1-4|TRBV28
CASALRGVATNEKLFF
TGTGCCAGCGCACTGAGGGGGGTTGCGACTAATGAAAAACTGTTTTTT
>NA|NA|TRBJ1-1|TRBV7-9
CASSSSRGLTEAFF
TGTGCCAGCAGCTCCTCTCGGGGTTTGACTGAAGCTTTCTTT
>NA|NA|TRBJ2-3|TRBV21-1
CASTYTGGGTDTQYF
TGTGCCAGCACTTATACAGGGGGAGGCACAGATACGCAGTATTTT
>NA|TRBD2|TRBJ2-1|TRBV5-4
CASSRSFLAGDNNEQFF
TGTGCCAGCAGCAGATCTTTTCTAGCGGGGGATAACAATGAGCAGTTCTTC
>NA|NA|TRBJ1-1|TRBV6-6
CASTRVLTEAFF
TGTGCCAGCACCAGGGTTCTCACTGAAGCTTTCTTT